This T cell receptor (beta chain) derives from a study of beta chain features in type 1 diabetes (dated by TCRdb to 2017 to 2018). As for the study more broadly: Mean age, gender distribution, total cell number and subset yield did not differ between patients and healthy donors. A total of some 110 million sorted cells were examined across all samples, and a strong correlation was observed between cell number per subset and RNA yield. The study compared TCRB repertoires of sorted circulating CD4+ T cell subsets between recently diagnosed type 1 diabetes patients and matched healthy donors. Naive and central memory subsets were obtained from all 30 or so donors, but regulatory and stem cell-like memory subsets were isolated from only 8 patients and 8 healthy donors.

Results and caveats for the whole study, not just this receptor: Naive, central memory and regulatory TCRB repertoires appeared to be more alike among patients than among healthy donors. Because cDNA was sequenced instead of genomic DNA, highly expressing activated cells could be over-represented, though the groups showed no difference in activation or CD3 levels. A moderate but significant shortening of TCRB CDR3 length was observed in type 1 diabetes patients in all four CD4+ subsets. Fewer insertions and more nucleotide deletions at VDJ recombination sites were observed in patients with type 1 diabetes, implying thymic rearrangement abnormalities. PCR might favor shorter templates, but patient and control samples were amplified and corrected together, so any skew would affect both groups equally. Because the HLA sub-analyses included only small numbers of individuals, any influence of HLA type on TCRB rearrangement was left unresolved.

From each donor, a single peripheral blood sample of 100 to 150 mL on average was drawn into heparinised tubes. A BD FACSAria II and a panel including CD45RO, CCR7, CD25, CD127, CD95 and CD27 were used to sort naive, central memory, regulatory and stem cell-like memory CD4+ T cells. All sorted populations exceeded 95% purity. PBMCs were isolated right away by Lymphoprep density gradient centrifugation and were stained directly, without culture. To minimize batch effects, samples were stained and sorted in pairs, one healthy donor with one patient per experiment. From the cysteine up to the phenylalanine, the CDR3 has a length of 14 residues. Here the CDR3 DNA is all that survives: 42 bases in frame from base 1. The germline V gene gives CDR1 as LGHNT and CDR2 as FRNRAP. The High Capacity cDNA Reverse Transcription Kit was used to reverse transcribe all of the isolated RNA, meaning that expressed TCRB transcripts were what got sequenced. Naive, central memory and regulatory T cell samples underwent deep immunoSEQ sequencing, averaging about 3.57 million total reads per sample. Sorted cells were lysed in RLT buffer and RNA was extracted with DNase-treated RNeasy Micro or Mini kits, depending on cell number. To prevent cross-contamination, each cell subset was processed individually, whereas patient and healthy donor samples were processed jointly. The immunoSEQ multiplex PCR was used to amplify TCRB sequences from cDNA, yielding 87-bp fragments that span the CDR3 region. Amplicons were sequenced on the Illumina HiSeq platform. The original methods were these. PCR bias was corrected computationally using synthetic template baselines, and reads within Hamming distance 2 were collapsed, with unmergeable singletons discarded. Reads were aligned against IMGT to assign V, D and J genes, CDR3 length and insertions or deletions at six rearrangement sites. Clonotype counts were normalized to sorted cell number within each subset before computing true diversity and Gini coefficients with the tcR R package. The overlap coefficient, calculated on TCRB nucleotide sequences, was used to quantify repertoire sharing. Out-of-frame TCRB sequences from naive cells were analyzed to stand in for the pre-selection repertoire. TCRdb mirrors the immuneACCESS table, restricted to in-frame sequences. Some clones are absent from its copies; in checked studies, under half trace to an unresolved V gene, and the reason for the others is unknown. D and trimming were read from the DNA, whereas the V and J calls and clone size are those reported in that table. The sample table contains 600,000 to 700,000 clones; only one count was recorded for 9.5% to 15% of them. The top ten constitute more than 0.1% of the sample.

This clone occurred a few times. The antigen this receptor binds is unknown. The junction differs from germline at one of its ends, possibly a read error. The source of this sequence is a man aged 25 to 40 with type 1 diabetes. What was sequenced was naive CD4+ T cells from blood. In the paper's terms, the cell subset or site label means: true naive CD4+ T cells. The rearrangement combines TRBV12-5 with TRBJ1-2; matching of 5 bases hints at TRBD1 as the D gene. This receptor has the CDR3 CASGLYPGGGEPHF. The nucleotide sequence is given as TGTGCTAGTGGTTTGTACCCCGGGGGTGGTGAGCCCCATTTC.